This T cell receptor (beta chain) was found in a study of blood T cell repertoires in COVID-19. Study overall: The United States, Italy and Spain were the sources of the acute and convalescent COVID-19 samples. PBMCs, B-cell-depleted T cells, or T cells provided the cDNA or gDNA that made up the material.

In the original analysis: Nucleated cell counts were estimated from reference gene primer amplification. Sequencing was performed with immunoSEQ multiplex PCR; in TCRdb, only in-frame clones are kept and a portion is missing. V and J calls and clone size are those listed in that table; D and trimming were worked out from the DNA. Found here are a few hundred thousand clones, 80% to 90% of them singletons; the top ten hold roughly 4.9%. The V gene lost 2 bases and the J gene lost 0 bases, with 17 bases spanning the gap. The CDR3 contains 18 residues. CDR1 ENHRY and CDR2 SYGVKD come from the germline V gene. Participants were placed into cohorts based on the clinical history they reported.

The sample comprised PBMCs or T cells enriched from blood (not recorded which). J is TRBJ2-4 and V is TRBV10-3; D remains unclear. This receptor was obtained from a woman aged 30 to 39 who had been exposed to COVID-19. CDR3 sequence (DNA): TGTGCCATCAGTGAGGAACTACATGGTGCACTAGCCAAAAACATTCAGTACTTC. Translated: CAISEELHGALAKNIQYF.